This T cell receptor (beta chain) was identified during a study of CD8 T cells in Susac syndrome (dated by TCRdb to between 2018 and 2021). Context from the whole study: Of the Susac syndrome patients who were sequenced, more than five had clinically active disease and roughly 8 were in clinical remission. The clonality of the CD8+ T cell repertoire was compared across about 12 healthy donors, 14 Susac syndrome patients and roughly 16 multiple sclerosis patients. Whether CD8+ T cell activation and differentiation in Susac syndrome was antigen driven was tested using repertoire sequencing. At the time of blood withdrawal, Susac syndrome patients were either therapy-naive, taking corticosteroids (with some also receiving IVIg), or on IVIg alone.

RNA was extracted using the RNeasy kit, and roughly 0.5 to 1 ug of the RNA was reverse transcribed with random hexamers. The immunoSEQ multiplex PCR assay, covering 54 Vbeta and 13 Jbeta segments, was used to amplify TCR beta CDR3 regions. PCR amplification bias was corrected using a synthetic template baseline for primer optimization and computational correction. Processing in the source paper ran as follows. Reads were annotated to V, D and J genes per IMGT and analyzed with immunoSEQ Analyzer, keeping only productive sequences. To calculate clonality, Shannon entropy was normalized by log2 of the number of productive unique sequences and then subtracted from one. For each patient and control, public and private clones were evaluated within the 100 most prevalent clones. Clones were defined as Susac-specific if absent from the healthy and MS cohorts, from approximately 1,100 published viral clones and from other ImmuneACCESS disease sequences. The public reads were quality trimmed at Q25 with fastp and then assembled into clones with MiXCR by TCRdb, keeping productive beta chains. Duplicate CDR3 protein sequences are folded into a single record with the most common DNA and genes. The V and J calls shown here were made by TCRdb, not taken from the authors' results. The sample table records around 130,000 distinct CDR3 sequences; about 93% of these occur just once. The ten largest clones take up about 0.27% of the sample.

Peripheral blood CD8+ and CD4+ T cells from healthy donors, Susac syndrome patients and multiple sclerosis patients were profiled by high-throughput TCR beta sequencing. The Susac syndrome patients fulfilled recently defined diagnostic criteria for definite or probable disease. Bulk CD8+ and CD4+ T cells were purified by magnetic negative isolation, while CD8+ TEMRA cells were enriched using FACS. Blood was collected in EDTA tubes and processed within 24 hours, with PBMCs isolated through density gradient centrifugation. PBMCs intended for TCR sequencing were cryopreserved in liquid nitrogen and were subsequently thawed in a 37 degrees C water bath. A purity of at least 90% was achieved for sorted or isolated CD4+, CD8+ and CD8+ TEMRA cells. The CDR3 starts with the cysteine, ends with the phenylalanine, and has 13 residues. The DNA shown is the 39-base CDR3, in frame from base 1. The germline V gene supplies CDR1 SGHDN and CDR2 FVKESK. Cut back by 1 base and 5 bases, the V and J ends lie 8 bases apart.

As to this clonotype: Its antigen has not been determined. No base-level quality is on record; no much larger clone is a single base apart.

General conclusions and limits of the study: Looking at Susac-specific public clones, the researchers identified approximately 15 in the total CD8+ repertoire and a few in the CD8+ TEMRA repertoire. The TCR sequencing and HLA analysis was acknowledged to have included a relatively small number of individuals. CD8+ repertoires in Susac syndrome showed clonal expansion, which was highest in CD8+ TEMRA cells and was greater in clinically active patients than in remitting patients.

The chain uses TRBV14 and TRBJ1-1; there is no confident call for the D gene. The sample was CD8+ T cells from PBMCs. The source is a human donor with Susac syndrome. CDR3 loop: CASSQGAGTEAFF. In nucleotides, the sequence is TGTGCCAGCAGCCAAGGCGCGGGGACTGAAGCTTTCTTT.